Below, 8 T cell receptor beta chains from the same sample are listed, as sequenced in a study of blood T cell repertoires in COVID-19. Clones were read by immunoSEQ multiplex PCR, and TCRdb kept only the in-frame ones, dropping some. The sample yields about 120,000 clones, approximately 74% seen once. Sequenced: peripheral blood. Receptors were obtained from a man in his 60s with acute or convalescent COVID-19.

CDR3 sequence: CATSGPLAGYSYNEQFF. The CDR3 bases are TGTGCCACCAGTGGTCCCTTAGCGGGATACTCCTACAATGAGCAGTTCTTC. V gene TRBV24-1 combines with J gene TRBJ2-1, with TRBD2 matching 8 bases. Trimming cost V 5 bases and J 0 bases; bases outside gene matches: 8. This CDR3 is 17 amino acids long. The germline CDR1 and CDR2 sequences are KGHDR and SFDVKD.

V usage is TRBV6-5 and J usage is TRBJ1-4, with D tentatively TRBD1 (5 bases). Germline assignment: CDR1 MNHEY and CDR2 SVGAGI. V lost 11 bases and J 9 bases, leaving 25 bases between the germline ends. The CDR3 is 15 amino acids. The CDR3 region is CAVRSSLGGTQKLFF. The CDR3 DNA follows: TGTGCCGTACGTTCGTCTTTGGGGGGGACGCAAAAACTGTTTTTT.

The genes are TRBV7-9 and TRBJ2-3; D is undetermined. The germline CDR1 and CDR2 sequences are SEHNR and FQNEAQ (reference sequence). The CDR3 totals 13 residues. V dropped 8 bases and J dropped 3 bases, with 12 bases sitting between them. CDR3 coding DNA: TGTGCCAGCGCAATCTCGGGTACAGATACGCAGTATTTT. Its translation is CASAISGTDTQYF.

The chain combines TRBV9 with TRBJ1-1; D is unclear. V gave up 6 bases and J gave up 3 bases, with 12 bases separating them. The CDR3 loop spans 13 amino acids. Germline-derived CDR1 and CDR2 are SGDLS and YYNGEE. The CDR3 DNA reads as TGTGCCAGCACTCGCGACGGGGACACTGAAGCTTTCTTT. Amino acid sequence: CASTRDGDTEAFF.

This clone was seen only a few times. This rearrangement joins TRBV24-1 to TRBJ1-5, with a weak D call TRBD1 (5 bases). V shed 5 bases and J shed 3 bases, with 19 bases lying between them. CDR1 and CDR2 from the germline V gene are KGHDR and SFDVKD. The CDR3 has 17 residues. The CDR3 nucleotides are TGTGCCACCAGTGCCCGATCAAATCAGGGTCTCAATCAGCCCCAGCATTTT. Its translation is CATSARSNQGLNQPQHF.

The chain carries TRBV7-2 and TRBJ2-7; a weak D match, TRBD1 (6 bases). Germline CDR1 and CDR2: SGHTA and FQGNSA. V was shortened by 5 bases and J by 5 bases, with 19 bases between the two germline ends. The CDR3 spans 15 residues. CDR3 DNA: TGTGCCAGCAGCCAAACAGGGTATTTCTTCCACGAGCAGTACTTC. Translation: CASSQTGYFFHEQYF. The complete variable domain, with remaining parts taken from reference TRBV7-2 and TRBJ2-7, reads GAGVSQSPSNKVTEKGKDVELRCDPISGHTALYWYRQSLGQGLEFLIYFQGNSAPDKSGLPSDRFSAERTGGSVSTLTIQRTQQEDSAVYLCASSQTGYFFHEQYFGPGTRLTVT.

CDR3 nucleotide sequence: TGTGCCATCAGTGAGCGACACCCAGATACGCAGTATTTT. It specifies CAISERHPDTQYF. The genes are TRBV10-3 and TRBJ2-3; D not resolved. This CDR3 spans 13 amino acids. In germline, CDR1 is ENHRY, CDR2 SYGVKD. Trimming took off 2 bases at V and 4 bases at J, with 7 bases between the two ends.

V gene TRBV4-1 combines with J gene TRBJ1-2; D gene uncertain. Per germline, CDR1 MGHRA and CDR2 YSYEKL. Trimming left V 0 bases short and J 3 bases short, with 8 bases between. The CDR3 spans 14 residues. The CDR3 region has the DNA TGCGCCAGCAGCCAAGATCAGGAAGACTATGGCTACACCTTC. Its protein product is CASSQDQEDYGYTF.